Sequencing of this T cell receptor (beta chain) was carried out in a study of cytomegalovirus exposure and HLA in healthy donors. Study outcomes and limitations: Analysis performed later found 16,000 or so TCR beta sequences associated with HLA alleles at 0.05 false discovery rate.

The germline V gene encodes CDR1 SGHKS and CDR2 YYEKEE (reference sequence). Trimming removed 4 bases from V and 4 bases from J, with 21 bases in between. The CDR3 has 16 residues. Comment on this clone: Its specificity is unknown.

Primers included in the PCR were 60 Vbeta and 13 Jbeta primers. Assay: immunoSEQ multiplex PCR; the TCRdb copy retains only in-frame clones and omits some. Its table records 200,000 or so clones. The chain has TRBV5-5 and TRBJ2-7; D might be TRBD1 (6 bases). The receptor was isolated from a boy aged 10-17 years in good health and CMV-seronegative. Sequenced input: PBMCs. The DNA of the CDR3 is TGTGCCAGCAGCCCACAGGGAGTTCCCAGGGGATACGAGCAGTACTTC. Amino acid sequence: CASSPQGVPRGYEQYF.